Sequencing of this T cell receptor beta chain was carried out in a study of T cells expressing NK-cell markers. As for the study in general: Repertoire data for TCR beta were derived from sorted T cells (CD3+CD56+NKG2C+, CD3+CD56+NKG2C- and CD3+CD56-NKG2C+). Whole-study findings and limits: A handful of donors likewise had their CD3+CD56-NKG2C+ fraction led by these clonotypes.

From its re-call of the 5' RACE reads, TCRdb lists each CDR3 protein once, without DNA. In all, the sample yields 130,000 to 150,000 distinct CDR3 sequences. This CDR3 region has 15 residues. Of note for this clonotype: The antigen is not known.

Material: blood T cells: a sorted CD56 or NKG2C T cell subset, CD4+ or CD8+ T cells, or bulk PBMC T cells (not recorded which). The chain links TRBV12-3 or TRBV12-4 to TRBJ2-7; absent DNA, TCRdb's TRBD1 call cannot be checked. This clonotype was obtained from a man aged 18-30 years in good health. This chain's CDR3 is CASSPRDRVSYEQYF.